The next 9 T cell receptor beta chains were all read from a single sample in a study of T cells in Graves' hyperthyroidism and ophthalmopathy (dated by TCRdb to between 2018 and 2020). Libraries were made using multiplex PCR. Sequencing took place on an Illumina HiSeq 2000. Amplification of TCR beta CDR3 regions was carried out from RNA transcripts. The TCR CDR3 was subjected to a first round of RT-PCR using the HTBI primer set and the Qiagen OneStep RT-PCR kit. The public sequencing data were trimmed at Q25 with fastp and processed into clonotypes with MiXCR by TCRdb, which kept only in-frame beta chains. Records with the same CDR3 protein are collapsed into one entry carrying the most frequent genes and DNA. This sample gives 250,000 to 350,000 distinct CDR3 sequences in total; over 15% of them show up just once. Just over 55% of the sample is taken by the ten largest. The sample was blood. The receptors shown here come from a woman aged 55 to 70 with Graves' ophthalmopathy.

The table lists this clonotype with many counts. CDR3 coding DNA: TGTGCCAGCAGCTTAGATGGGGGACTGAACACTGAAGCTTTCTTT. It translates to CASSLDGGLNTEAFF. The chain combines TRBV7-6 with TRBJ1-1; a possible D gene is TRBD1 (5 bases). The CDR3 runs 15 residues. The V end lost 1 base, the J end lost 0 bases, and 9 bases lay between the germline ends. From germline, CDR1 is SGHVS and CDR2 FNYEAQ.

This clonotype was counted ten times or more. The chain employs TRBV20-1 and TRBJ1-3, with 7 bases that match TRBD1. V gave up 0 bases and J gave up 4 bases; unmatched junction bases: 6. This CDR3 region has 15 residues. Germline V CDR1 and CDR2: DFQATT, SNEGSKA (reference sequence). CDR3 nucleotide sequence: TGCAGTGCTAGAGACCGGACAGGACTCGGAAACACCATATATTTT. It encodes CSARDRTGLGNTIYF.

This clonotype was observed at least ten times. The J gene is TRBJ1-5, the V gene TRBV27, with 7 bases aligning to TRBD1. The CDR3 consists of 16 residues. V lost 0 bases and J lost 0; bases outside the gene matches: 2. CDR1 and CDR2 (germline): MNHEY, SMNVEV (reference sequence). The CDR3: CASSLSWDSSNQPQHF. The CDR3 bases are TGTGCCAGCAGTTTATCGTGGGACAGTAGCAATCAGCCCCAGCATTTT.

As regards this clonotype: This may arise from a read error, as a much more abundant clone is one base away. The chain combines TRBV28 with TRBJ1-5; TRBD1 might be the D (6 bases). CDR3 length: 17 residues. In germline, CDR1 is MDHEN, CDR2 SYDVKM. With 4 bases removed from V and 2 bases from J, the gap between germline ends came to 18 bases. CDR3 in amino acids: CASSSAPGAQGNQPQHF. For the CDR3, the DNA is TGTGCCAGCAGTTCGGCACCGGGGGCGCAAGGCAATCAGCCCCAGCATTTT.

The genes are TRBV7-2 and TRBJ2-2; TRBD2 might be the D (5 bases). Trimming took 5 bases from V and 12 from J, leaving 13 bases between them. The CDR3 is 12 residues long. CDR1 and CDR2 (germline): SGHTA, FQGNSA. The CDR3 nucleotides read TGTGCCAGCAGCAGGACTGGCTATAAGCTGTTTTTT. Translated, it gives CASSRTGYKLFF.

The chain is built from TRBV29-1 and TRBJ2-3; 7 nucleotides line up with TRBD1. The CDR3 extends over 13 amino acids. After removal of 7 bases from V and 2 bases from J, the junction contained 6 bases not matched to a gene. The V gene's germline CDR1 is SQVTM and CDR2 ANQGSEA. CDR3 in amino acids: CSAGTAATDTQYF. Written as DNA, the CDR3 is TGCAGCGCTGGGACAGCGGCCACAGATACGCAGTATTTT.

The genes are TRBV3-1 and TRBJ2-5, with 12 bases identical to TRBD2. The V segment lost 6 bases and the J segment 4 bases; nucleotides outside the gene matches: 6. CDR3 length: 15 residues. From germline, CDR1 is LGHDT and CDR2 YNNKEL (reference sequence). The CDR3 here is CASSLTSGSAETQYF. CDR3 sequence (DNA): TGTGCCAGCAGTCTGACTAGCGGGAGTGCAGAGACCCAGTACTTC.

This clonotype was detected a few times. The CDR3 bases are TGTGCCAGCTCACCACAGGGGAAGGAGCAGTACTTC. This sequence encodes CASSPQGKEQYF. The rearrangement uses TRBV18 and TRBJ2-7; D is perhaps TRBD1 (5 bases). CDR3 length: 12 residues. Germline V gene sequence: CDR1 KGHSH, CDR2 LQKENI. V was trimmed by 1 base and J by 7 bases, leaving 8 bases between them. The full variable domain, rest sourced from reference TRBV18 and TRBJ2-7, is NAGVMQNPRHLVRRRGQEARLRCSPMKGHSHVYWYRQLPEEGLKFMVYLQKENIIDESGMPKERFSAEFPKEGPSILRIQQVVRGDSAAYFCASSPQGKEQYFGPGTRLTVT.

The V call is TRBV9, the J call TRBJ1-2; TRBD1 agrees at 8 bases. The junction had 8 bases not matched to a gene; V was cut back by 3 bases and J by 4 bases. The CDR3 is 15 amino acids. Germline V gives CDR1 SGDLS, CDR2 YYNGEE. The CDR3 DNA sequence: TGTGCCAGCAGCGAACAAATCCAGGGGGCCTATGGCTACACCTTC. Encoded protein: CASSEQIQGAYGYTF.